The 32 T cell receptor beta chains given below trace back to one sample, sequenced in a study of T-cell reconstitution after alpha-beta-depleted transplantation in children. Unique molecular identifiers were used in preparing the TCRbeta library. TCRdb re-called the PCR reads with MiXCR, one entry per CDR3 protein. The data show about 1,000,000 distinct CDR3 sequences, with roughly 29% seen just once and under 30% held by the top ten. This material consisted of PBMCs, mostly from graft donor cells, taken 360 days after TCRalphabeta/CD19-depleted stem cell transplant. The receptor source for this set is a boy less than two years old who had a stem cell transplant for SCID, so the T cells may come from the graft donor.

The CDR3: CASSDGQGRYEQYF. Written as DNA, the CDR3 is TGTGCCAGCAGCGACGGACAGGGGCGATACGAGCAGTACTTC. This rearrangement joins TRBV13 to TRBJ2-7; 9 positions agree with TRBD1. Losses at the gene ends were 5 bases for V and 4 bases for J; bases not matched to a gene: 6. This CDR3 is 14 amino acids long. Per the germline V gene, CDR1 is PRHDT and CDR2 is FYEKMQ (reference sequence).

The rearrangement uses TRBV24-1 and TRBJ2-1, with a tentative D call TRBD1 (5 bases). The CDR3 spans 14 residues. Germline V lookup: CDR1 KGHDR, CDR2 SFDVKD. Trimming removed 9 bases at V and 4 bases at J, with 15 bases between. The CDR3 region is CATAPTDPYNEQFF. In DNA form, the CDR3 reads TGTGCCACCGCGCCGACAGACCCTTACAATGAGCAGTTCTTC.

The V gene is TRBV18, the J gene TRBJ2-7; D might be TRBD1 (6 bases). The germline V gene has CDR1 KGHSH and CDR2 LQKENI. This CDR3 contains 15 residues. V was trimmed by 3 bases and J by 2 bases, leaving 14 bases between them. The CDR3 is CASSPQRGNTYEQYF. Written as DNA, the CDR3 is TGTGCCAGCTCACCGCAGAGGGGGAACACCTACGAGCAGTACTTC.

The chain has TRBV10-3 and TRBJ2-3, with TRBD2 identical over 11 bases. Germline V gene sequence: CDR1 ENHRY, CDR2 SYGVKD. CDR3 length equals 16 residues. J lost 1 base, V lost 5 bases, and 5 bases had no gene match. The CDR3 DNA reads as TGTGCCATCAGTCCTTCGACTAGCGGGGGCACAGATACGCAGTATTTT. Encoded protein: CAISPSTSGGTDTQYF.

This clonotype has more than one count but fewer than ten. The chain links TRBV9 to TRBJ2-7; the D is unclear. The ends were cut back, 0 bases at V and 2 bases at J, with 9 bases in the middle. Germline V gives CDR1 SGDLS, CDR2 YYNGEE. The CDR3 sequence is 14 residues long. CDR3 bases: TGTGCCAGCAGCGTAGGCAACGGCGCCTACGAGCAGTACTTC. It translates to CASSVGNGAYEQYF.

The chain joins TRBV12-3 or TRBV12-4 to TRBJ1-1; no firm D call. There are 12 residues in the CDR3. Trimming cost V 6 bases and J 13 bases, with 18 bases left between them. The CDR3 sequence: CASSLGLPWLFF. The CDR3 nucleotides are TGTGCCAGCAGCCTTGGACTCCCGTGGCTTTTCTTT.

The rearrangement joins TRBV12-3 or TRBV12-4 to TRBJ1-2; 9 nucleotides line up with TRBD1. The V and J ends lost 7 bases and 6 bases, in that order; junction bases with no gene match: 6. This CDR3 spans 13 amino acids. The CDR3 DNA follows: TGTGCCAGCACCCCAGACAGGGGGAATGGCTACACCTTC. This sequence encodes CASTPDRGNGYTF.

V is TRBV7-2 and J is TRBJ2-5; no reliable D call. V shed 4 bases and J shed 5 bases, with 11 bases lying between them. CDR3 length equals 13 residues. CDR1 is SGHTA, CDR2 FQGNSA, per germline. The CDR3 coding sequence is TGTGCCAGCAGCTCCCCTTTTGGGGAGACCCAGTACTTC. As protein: CASSSPFGETQYF. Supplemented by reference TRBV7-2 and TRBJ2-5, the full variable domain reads GAGVSQSPSNKVTEKGKDVELRCDPISGHTALYWYRQSLGQGLEFLIYFQGNSAPDKSGLPSDRFSAERTGGSVSTLTIQRTQQEDSAVYLCASSSPFGETQYFGPGTRLLVL.

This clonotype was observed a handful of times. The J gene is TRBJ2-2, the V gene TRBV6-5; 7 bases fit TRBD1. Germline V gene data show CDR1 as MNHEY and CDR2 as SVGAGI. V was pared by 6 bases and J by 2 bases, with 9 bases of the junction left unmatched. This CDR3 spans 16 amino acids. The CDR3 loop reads CASRYWTGANTGELFF. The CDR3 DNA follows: TGTGCCAGCAGATATTGGACAGGAGCCAACACCGGGGAGCTGTTTTTT.

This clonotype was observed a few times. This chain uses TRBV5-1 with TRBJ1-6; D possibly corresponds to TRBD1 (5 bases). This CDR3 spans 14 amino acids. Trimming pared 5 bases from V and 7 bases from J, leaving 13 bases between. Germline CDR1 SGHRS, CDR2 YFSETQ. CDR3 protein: CASSLGVPNSPLHF. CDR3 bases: TGCGCCAGCAGTCTGGGGGTTCCCAATTCACCCCTCCACTTT.

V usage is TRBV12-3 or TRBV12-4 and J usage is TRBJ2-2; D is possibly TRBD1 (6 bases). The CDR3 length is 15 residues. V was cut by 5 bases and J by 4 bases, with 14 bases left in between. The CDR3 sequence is CASSPQGHGTGELFF. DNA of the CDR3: TGTGCCAGCAGTCCCCAGGGACACGGCACCGGGGAGCTGTTTTTT.

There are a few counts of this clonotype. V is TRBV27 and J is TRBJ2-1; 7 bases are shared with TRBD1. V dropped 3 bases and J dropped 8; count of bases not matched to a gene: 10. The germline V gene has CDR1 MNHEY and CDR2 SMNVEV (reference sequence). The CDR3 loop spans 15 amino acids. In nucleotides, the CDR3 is TGTGCCAGCAGTTTTCGACAGGGAGTCAGCCATGAGCAGTTCTTC. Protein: CASSFRQGVSHEQFF.

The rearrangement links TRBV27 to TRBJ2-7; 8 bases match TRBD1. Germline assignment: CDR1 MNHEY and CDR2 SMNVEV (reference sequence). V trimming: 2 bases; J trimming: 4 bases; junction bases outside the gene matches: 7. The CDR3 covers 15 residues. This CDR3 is CASSLGDRSRYEQYF. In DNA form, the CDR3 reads TGTGCCAGCAGTTTAGGGGACAGGAGCCGATACGAGCAGTACTTC.

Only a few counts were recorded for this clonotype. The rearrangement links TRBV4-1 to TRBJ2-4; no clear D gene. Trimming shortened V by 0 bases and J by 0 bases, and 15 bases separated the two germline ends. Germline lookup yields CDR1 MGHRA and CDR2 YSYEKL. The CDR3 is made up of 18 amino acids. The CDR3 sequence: CASSQDPSWAEAKNIQYF. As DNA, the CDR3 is TGCGCCAGCAGCCAAGACCCCTCCTGGGCGGAAGCCAAAAACATTCAGTACTTC.

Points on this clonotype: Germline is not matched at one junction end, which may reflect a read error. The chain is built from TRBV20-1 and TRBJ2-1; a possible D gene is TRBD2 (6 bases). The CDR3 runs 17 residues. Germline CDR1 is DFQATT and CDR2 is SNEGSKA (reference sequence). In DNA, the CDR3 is TGCTGTGCTAGAGGAGGGGCGGTGTCCCGGTCCTACAATGAGGAGTTCTTC. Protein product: CCARGGAVSRSYNEEFF.

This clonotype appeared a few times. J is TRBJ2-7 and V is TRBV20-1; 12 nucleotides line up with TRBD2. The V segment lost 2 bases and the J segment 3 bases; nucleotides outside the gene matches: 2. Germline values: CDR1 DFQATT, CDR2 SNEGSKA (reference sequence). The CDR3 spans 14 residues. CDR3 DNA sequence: TGCAGTGCTAGAACTAGCGGGGGGAACTACGAGCAGTACTTC. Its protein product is CSARTSGGNYEQYF.

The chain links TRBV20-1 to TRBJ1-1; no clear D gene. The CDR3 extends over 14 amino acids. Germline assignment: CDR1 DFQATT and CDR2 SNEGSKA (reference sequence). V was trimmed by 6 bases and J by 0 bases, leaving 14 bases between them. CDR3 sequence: CSAEYVYLNTEAFF. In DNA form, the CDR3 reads TGCAGTGCCGAATACGTTTACTTGAACACTGAAGCTTTCTTT.

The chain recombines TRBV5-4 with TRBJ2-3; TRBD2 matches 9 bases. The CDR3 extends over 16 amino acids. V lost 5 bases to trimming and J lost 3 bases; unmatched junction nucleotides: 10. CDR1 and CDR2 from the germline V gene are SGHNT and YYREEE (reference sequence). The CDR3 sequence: CASRRRSGGMTDTQYF. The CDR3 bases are TGTGCCAGCAGACGCCGTAGCGGGGGTATGACAGATACGCAGTATTTT.

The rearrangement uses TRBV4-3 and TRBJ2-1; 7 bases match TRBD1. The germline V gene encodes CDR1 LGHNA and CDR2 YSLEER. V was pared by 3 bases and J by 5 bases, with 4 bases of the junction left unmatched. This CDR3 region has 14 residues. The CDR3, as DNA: TGCGCCAGCAGCCACGGGACAGCCAACAATGAGCAGTTCTTC. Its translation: CASSHGTANNEQFF.

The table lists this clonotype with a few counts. This CDR3 reads CASSYSIRYGYTF. The DNA for the CDR3 is TGTGCCAGCAGTTACTCGATCCGCTATGGCTACACCTTC. This chain links TRBV6-5 with TRBJ1-2; D gene ambiguous. The CDR3 contains 13 residues. V was trimmed by 0 bases and J by 4 bases, leaving 6 bases between them. Germline CDR1 reads MNHEY; CDR2 reads SVGAGI.

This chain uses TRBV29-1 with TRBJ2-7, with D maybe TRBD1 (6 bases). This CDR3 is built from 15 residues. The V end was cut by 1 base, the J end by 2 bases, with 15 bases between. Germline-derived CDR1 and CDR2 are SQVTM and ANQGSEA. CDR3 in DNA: TGCAGCGTTGAAGGGGGCAGGGGCCACCCCTACGAGCAGTACTTC. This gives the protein CSVEGGRGHPYEQYF.

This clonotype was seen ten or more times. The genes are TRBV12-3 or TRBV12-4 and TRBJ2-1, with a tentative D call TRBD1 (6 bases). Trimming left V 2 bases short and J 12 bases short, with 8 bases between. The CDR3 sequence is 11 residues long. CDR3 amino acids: CASSLTGLQFF. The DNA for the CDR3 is TGTGCCAGCAGTTTAACAGGGCTGCAGTTCTTC.

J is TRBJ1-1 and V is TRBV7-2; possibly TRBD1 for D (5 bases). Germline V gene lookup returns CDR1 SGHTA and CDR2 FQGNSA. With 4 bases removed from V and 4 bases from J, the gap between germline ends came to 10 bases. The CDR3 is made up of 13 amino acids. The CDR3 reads CASSSQGTTEAFF. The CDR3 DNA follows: TGTGCCAGCAGCTCGCAGGGTACCACTGAAGCTTTCTTT. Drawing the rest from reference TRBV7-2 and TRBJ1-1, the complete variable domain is GAGVSQSPSNKVTEKGKDVELRCDPISGHTALYWYRQSLGQGLEFLIYFQGNSAPDKSGLPSDRFSAERTGGSVSTLTIQRTQQEDSAVYLCASSSQGTTEAFFGQGTRLTVV.

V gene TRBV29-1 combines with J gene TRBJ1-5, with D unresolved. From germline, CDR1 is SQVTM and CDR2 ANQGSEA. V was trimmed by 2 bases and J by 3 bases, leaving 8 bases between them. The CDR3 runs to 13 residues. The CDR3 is CSVETALNQPQHF. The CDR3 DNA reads TGCAGCGTTGAAACGGCTCTCAATCAGCCCCAGCATTTT.

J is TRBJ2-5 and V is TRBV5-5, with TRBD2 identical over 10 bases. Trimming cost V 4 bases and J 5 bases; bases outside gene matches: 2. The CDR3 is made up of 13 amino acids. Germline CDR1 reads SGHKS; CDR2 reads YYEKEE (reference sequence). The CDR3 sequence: CASSTTSGETQYF. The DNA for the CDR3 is TGTGCCAGCAGCACGACTAGCGGGGAGACCCAGTACTTC.

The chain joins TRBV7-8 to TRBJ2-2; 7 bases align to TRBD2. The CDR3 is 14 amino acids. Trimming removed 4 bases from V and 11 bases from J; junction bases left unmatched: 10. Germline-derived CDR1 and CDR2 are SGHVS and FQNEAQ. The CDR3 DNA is TGTGCCAGCAGCTCGGGGGGTGTGGGGCTCGAGCTGTTTTTT. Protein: CASSSGGVGLELFF.

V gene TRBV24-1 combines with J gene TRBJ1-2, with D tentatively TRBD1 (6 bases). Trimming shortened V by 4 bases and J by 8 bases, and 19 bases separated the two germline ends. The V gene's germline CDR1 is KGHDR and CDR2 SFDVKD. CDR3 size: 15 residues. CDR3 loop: CATSDRRGAPLGYTF. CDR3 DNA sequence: TGTGCCACCAGTGACCGACGGGGGGCGCCATTAGGCTACACCTTC.

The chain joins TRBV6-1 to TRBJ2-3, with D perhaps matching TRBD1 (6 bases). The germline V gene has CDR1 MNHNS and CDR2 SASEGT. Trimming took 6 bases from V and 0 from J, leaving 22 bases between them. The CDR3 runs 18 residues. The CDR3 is CASSSPLGHHLSTDTQYF. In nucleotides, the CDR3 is TGTGCCAGCAGCTCACCCCTGGGACACCACCTTAGCACAGATACGCAGTATTTT.

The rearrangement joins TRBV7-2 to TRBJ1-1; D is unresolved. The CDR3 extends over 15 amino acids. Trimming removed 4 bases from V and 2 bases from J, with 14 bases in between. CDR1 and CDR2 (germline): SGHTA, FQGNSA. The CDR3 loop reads CASSSEARVNTEAFF. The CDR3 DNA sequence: TGTGCCAGCAGCTCCGAGGCTCGCGTTAACACTGAAGCTTTCTTT.

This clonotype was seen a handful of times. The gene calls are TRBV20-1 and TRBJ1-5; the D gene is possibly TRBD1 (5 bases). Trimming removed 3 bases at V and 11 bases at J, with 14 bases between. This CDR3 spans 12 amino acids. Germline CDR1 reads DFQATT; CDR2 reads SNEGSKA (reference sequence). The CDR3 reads CSARIQGLAQHF. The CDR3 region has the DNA TGCAGTGCTAGGATCCAGGGACTCGCCCAGCATTTT.

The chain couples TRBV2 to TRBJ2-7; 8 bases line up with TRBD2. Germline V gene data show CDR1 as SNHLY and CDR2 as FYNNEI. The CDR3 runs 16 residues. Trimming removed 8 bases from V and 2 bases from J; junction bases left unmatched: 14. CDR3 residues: CASQRGRTVSPYEQYF. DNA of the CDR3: TGTGCCAGCCAGCGGGGGAGGACGGTTTCCCCCTACGAGCAGTACTTC.

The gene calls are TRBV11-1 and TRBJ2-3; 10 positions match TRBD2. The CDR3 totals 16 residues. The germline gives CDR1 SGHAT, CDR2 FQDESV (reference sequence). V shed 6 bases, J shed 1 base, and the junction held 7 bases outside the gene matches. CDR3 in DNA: TGTGCCAGCAGAGATACTAGCGGGGCCCGCACAGATACGCAGTATTTT. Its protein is CASRDTSGARTDTQYF.